One sample yielded the 23 T cell receptor beta chains listed below, sequenced in a study of beta chain features in type 1 diabetes. Reverse transcription of all isolated RNA meant that expressed TCRB transcripts were sequenced. Clones were read by immunoSEQ multiplex PCR, and TCRdb kept only the in-frame ones, dropping some. The table includes roughly 330,000 clones, roughly 11% detected once. The specimen was naive CD4+ T cells from blood. The receptors here all came from a woman in her twenties or thirties in good health.

This clone was detected a few times. The chain combines TRBV7-9 with TRBJ1-1, with 8 bases matching TRBD1. Trimming removed 4 bases from V and 6 bases from J; junction bases left unmatched: 1. Germline V gene sequence: CDR1 SEHNR, CDR2 FQNEAQ (reference sequence). The CDR3 is 12 residues long. The CDR3 protein is CASSSQGAEAFF. The CDR3 DNA reads as TGTGCCAGCAGCTCACAGGGGGCTGAAGCTTTCTTT.

The chain has TRBV28 and TRBJ2-7; 7 bases align to TRBD1. Trimming cost V 6 bases and J 6 bases; bases outside gene matches: 11. There are 14 residues in the CDR3. Germline values: CDR1 MDHEN, CDR2 SYDVKM. CDR3: CASSRTQQGREQYF. CDR3 nucleotides: TGTGCCAGCAGCCGTACTCAACAGGGGCGCGAGCAGTACTTC.

In its sample, this clone was seen a few times. The chain uses TRBV2 and TRBJ1-2; 7 bases align to TRBD1. CDR3 length: 13 amino acids. The J segment lost 4 bases and the V segment lost 5 bases, leaving 4 bases of the junction unmatched. Germline CDR1 and CDR2: SNHLY and FYNNEI. Written as DNA, the CDR3 is TGTGCCAGCAGTCCACAGGGGTTCTATGGCTACACCTTC. Translated, it gives CASSPQGFYGYTF.

In this sample, this clone turned up a few times. In the same sample, other DNA sequences code for this CDR3. The V and J genes are TRBV29-1 and TRBJ1-1, with D maybe TRBD1 (5 bases). Germline lookup yields CDR1 SQVTM and CDR2 ANQGSEA. V gave up 7 bases and J gave up 4 bases, with 7 bases separating them. The CDR3 has 10 residues. The CDR3 DNA reads as TGCAGCGGGGGGGGCACTGAAGCTTTCTTT. Translation: CSGGGTEAFF.

Details on this clone: This sample also contains other DNA sequences that code for the same CDR3. V gene TRBV4-2 combines with J gene TRBJ2-1; TRBD2 matches 10 bases. The CDR3 consists of 16 residues. Germline trimming cut 0 bases from V and 4 bases from J; bases unmatched to any gene: 3. CDR1 LGHNA and CDR2 YNFKEQ come from the germline V gene. The CDR3 is CASSQEGLASYNEQFF. The DNA of the CDR3 is TGTGCCAGCAGCCAAGAGGGACTAGCGTCGTACAATGAGCAGTTCTTC.

This sequence joins TRBV9 and TRBJ2-3; D may be TRBD2 (5 bases). Germline-derived CDR1 and CDR2 are SGDLS and YYNGEE. The length of the CDR3 is 15 residues. The V gene lost 2 bases and the J gene lost 2 bases, with 12 bases spanning the gap. The CDR3 DNA follows: TGTGCCAGCAGCGTCGGTCGGGGATCCACAGATACGCAGTATTTT. Its protein product is CASSVGRGSTDTQYF.

Comment on this clone: At one end, the junction sequence differs from germline, possibly due to a read error. The chain joins TRBV11-2 to TRBJ2-1; perhaps TRBD2 as D (6 bases). Germline V gene sequence: CDR1 SGHAT, CDR2 FQNNGV. This CDR3 region has 13 residues. CDR3 coding DNA: TGTGCCAGCAGTTTAGCGGCCTACAATGAGCAGTTCTTC. It codes for CASSLAAYNEQFF.

This clone was observed a handful of times. The chain has TRBV18 and TRBJ1-1, with D unclear. Trimming cost V 6 bases and J 1 base, with 12 bases left between them. Germline V gene sequence: CDR1 KGHSH, CDR2 LQKENI. This CDR3 region has 14 residues. The CDR3 protein is CASSRQVGNTEAFF. The CDR3, as DNA: TGTGCCAGCTCGCGTCAGGTGGGGAACACTGAAGCTTTCTTT.

This clone was observed a handful of times. The chain recombines TRBV18 with TRBJ2-5; 8 bases agree with TRBD1. Germline V CDR1 and CDR2: KGHSH, LQKENI. The CDR3 has 14 residues. V lost 3 bases to trimming and J lost 5 bases; unmatched junction nucleotides: 5. Written as DNA, the CDR3 is TGTGCCAGCTCACCTAGGACAGGGAAGGAGACCCAGTACTTC. As protein: CASSPRTGKETQYF.

A few counts support this clone. J is TRBJ2-1 and V is TRBV5-4; 10 bases line up with TRBD2. This CDR3 is built from 15 residues. Germline values: CDR1 SGHNT, CDR2 YYREEE (reference sequence). V lost 4 bases, J lost 5 bases, and 6 bases stayed unmatched. The CDR3 loop is CASSHPGLADNEQFF. CDR3 DNA sequence: TGTGCCAGCAGCCATCCAGGACTAGCGGACAATGAGCAGTTCTTC. Variable domain in full (rest from reference TRBV5-4 and TRBJ2-1): ETGVTQSPTHLIKTRGQQVTLRCSSQSGHNTVSWYQQALGQGPQFIFQYYREEENGRGNFPPRFSGLQFPNYSSELNVNALELDDSALYLCASSHPGLADNEQFFGPGTRLTVL.

The chain's CDR3 is CASSGIGGENYNEQFF. The DNA of the CDR3 is TGTGCCAGCAGTGGGATTGGCGGGGAAAACTACAATGAGCAGTTCTTC. This chain links TRBV25-1 with TRBJ2-1, with D possibly TRBD2 on 6 matching bases. Trimming left V 4 bases short and J 3 bases short, with 16 bases between. Germline loops: CDR1 MGHDK, CDR2 SYGVNS. The CDR3 extends over 16 amino acids. Full variable domain (remainder filled in from reference TRBV25-1 and TRBJ2-1): EADIYQTPRYLVIGTGKKITLECSQTMGHDKMYWYQQDPGMELHLIHYSYGVNSTEKGDLSSESTVSRIRTEHFPLTLESARPSHTSQYLCASSGIGGENYNEQFFGPGTRLTVL.

This clone has a handful of counts. This rearrangement joins TRBV5-1 to TRBJ2-7, with D possibly being TRBD1 (6 bases). V was trimmed by 3 bases and J by 7 bases, leaving 20 bases between them. The CDR3 is 15 amino acids. Germline CDR1 and CDR2: SGHRS and YFSETQ. The CDR3 sequence: CASSSIVSRGGEQYF. The CDR3, as DNA: TGCGCCAGCAGCTCGATTGTATCCAGGGGCGGGGAGCAGTACTTC.

The chain employs TRBV9 and TRBJ2-5; D not resolved. The germline CDR1 and CDR2 sequences are SGDLS and YYNGEE. This CDR3 comprises 13 residues. V lost 0 bases, J lost 4 bases, and 7 bases lay in between. The CDR3 nucleotides are TGTGCCAGCAGCGTAGCCCTCGGAGAGACCCAGTACTTC. Its translation: CASSVALGETQYF.

The chain recombines TRBV5-4 with TRBJ2-5; 7 nucleotides line up with TRBD2. CDR1 is SGHNT and CDR2 is YYREEE in the germline V gene (reference sequence). The ends lost 0 bases at V and 3 bases at J; junction bases unmatched: 5. CDR3 length: 15 amino acids. The CDR3 DNA sequence: TGTGCCAGCAGCTTGGAGTGGCGGGAGAAAGAGACCCAGTACTTC. It translates to CASSLEWREKETQYF.

This chain uses TRBV7-9 with TRBJ2-5; D unresolved. The germline V gene has CDR1 SEHNR and CDR2 FQNEAQ (reference sequence). With 1 base removed from V and 2 bases from J, the gap between germline ends came to 11 bases. This CDR3 has 15 residues. The CDR3 spells CASSLVSPGQETQYF. The CDR3 nucleotides read TGTGCCAGCAGCTTAGTTTCCCCCGGGCAAGAGACCCAGTACTTC.

In its sample, this clone was seen a few times. The V and J genes are TRBV30 and TRBJ1-1, with 7 positions matching TRBD1. CDR3 size: 13 residues. V shed 4 bases and J 0 bases; nucleotides not matched to a gene: 2. Germline-derived CDR1 and CDR2 are GTSNPN and SVGIG (reference sequence). CDR3 loop: CAWKGQVNTEAFF. The DNA for the CDR3 is TGTGCCTGGAAAGGACAGGTGAACACTGAAGCTTTCTTT. Based on the CDR3 plus reference TRBV30 and TRBJ1-1, the full variable domain is SQTIHQWPATLVQPVGSPLSLECTVEGTSNPNLYWYRQAAGRGLQLLFYSVGIGQISSEVPQNLSASRPQDRQFILSSKKLLLSDSGFYLCAWKGQVNTEAFFGQGTRLTVV.

This clone has more than one count but fewer than ten. The chain employs TRBV28 and TRBJ2-7, with 7 bases lining up with TRBD1. CDR1 MDHEN and CDR2 SYDVKM come from the germline V gene. Germline trimming cut 2 bases from V and 6 bases from J; bases unmatched to any gene: 10. CDR3 length equals 15 residues. The DNA of the CDR3 is TGTGCCAGCAGTTTACCCCCGGACAGGTCGGGCGAGCAGTACTTC. It translates to CASSLPPDRSGEQYF.

The genes are TRBV4-2 and TRBJ2-5; 8 bases map to TRBD2. The CDR3 totals 14 residues. CDR1 LGHNA and CDR2 YNFKEQ come from the germline V gene. Trimming removed 1 base from V and 5 bases from J; junction bases left unmatched: 3. The CDR3 DNA sequence: TGTGCCAGCAGCCAAGCCTCGGGAGGGGAGACCCAGTACTTC. Translated: CASSQASGGETQYF.

The rearrangement links TRBV7-2 to TRBJ2-5; TRBD1 might be the D (5 bases). Germline lookup yields CDR1 SGHTA and CDR2 FQGNSA. The CDR3 has 15 amino acids. V lost 1 base, J lost 7 bases, and 16 bases lay in between. DNA of the CDR3: TGTGCCAGCAGCTTAGAACCCGTGGGGCACGGGACCCAGTACTTC. This translates into CASSLEPVGHGTQYF.

The rearrangement uses TRBV2 and TRBJ2-2; maybe TRBD1 (5 bases). Germline V gene data show CDR1 as SNHLY and CDR2 as FYNNEI. V was cut by 5 bases and J by 2 bases, with 9 bases left in between. The CDR3 is 14 residues long. The CDR3, as DNA: TGTGCCAGCAGTAAGGACATCAACACCGGGGAGCTGTTTTTT. Its protein product is CASSKDINTGELFF.

This clone was counted between two and nine times. The rearrangement uses TRBV18 and TRBJ2-6, with 7 nucleotides matching TRBD1. The CDR3 length is 17 residues. Germline CDR1 and CDR2: KGHSH and LQKENI. V lost 3 bases, J lost 0 bases, and 5 bases stayed unmatched. The DNA of the CDR3 is TGTGCCAGCTCACCGAGGGGGCTAGACTCTGGGGCCAACGTCCTGACTTTC. Its protein product is CASSPRGLDSGANVLTF.

CDR3 sequence: CASSVGALISYEQYF. CDR3 in DNA: TGTGCCAGCAGCGTAGGCGCACTTATTTCCTACGAGCAGTACTTC. The chain is built from TRBV9 and TRBJ2-7, with no clear D. V was pared by 0 bases and J by 1 base, with 11 bases between. CDR1 SGDLS and CDR2 YYNGEE come from the germline V gene. The length of the CDR3 is 15 residues.

This clone was found a few times. The chain employs TRBV2 and TRBJ1-5, with D tentatively TRBD1 (6 bases). The germline V gene encodes CDR1 SNHLY and CDR2 FYNNEI. V lost 1 base and J lost 5, with 12 bases in between. This CDR3 comprises 15 residues. CDR3 nucleotide sequence: TGTGCCAGCAGTGAAGACAGGGCGGCGTATCAGCCCCAGCATTTT. Its translation: CASSEDRAAYQPQHF. The full variable domain, its missing parts supplied by reference TRBV2 and TRBJ1-5, is EPEVTQTPSHQVTQMGQEVILRCVPISNHLYFYWYRQILGQKVEFLVSFYNNEISEKSEIFDDQFSVERPDGSNFTLKIRSTKLEDSAMYFCASSEDRAAYQPQHFGDGTRLSIL.